This TCR beta chain was observed in a study of cytomegalovirus exposure and HLA in healthy donors (dated by TCRdb to 2015 to 2018). Turning to the overall study: An earlier analysis of roughly 630 of the donors reported more than 250 Gb of sequence data and roughly 110 million unique TCR beta sequences from some 180 million T cells. An early release that covered roughly 600 HLA-typed donors contained around 330 gigabases of sequencing data and tens of millions of unique TCR sequences. The genetic ancestry cluster associated with self-reported Caucasian donors included 70% to 85% of the approximately 400 genotyped donors. The study aimed to test whether cataloging public T cell receptors could reveal signatures of past pathogen exposure. The study profiled the T cell repertoires of 666 subjects by immunosequencing and related them to cytomegalovirus serostatus. In addition to the first cohort of 666 subjects, a separate validation cohort of approximately 120 different subjects was used. The study combined high-throughput TCR immunosequencing, statistical association of individual TCRs with disease status, and machine learning to predict cytomegalovirus infection status. A later analysis re-analyzed previously published TCR beta repertoires from 660 or so donors and added high-resolution HLA genotyping to study TCR occurrence patterns. Rather than drawing on any new phenotypic data, the later analysis identified candidate immune exposures from TCR beta sequences and the way those sequences occurred across donors. In an earlier analysis of more than 550 of the donors, high-throughput TCR beta sequencing was used to judge whether each TCR beta V gene segment behaved as functional or pseudogenic. Donor age, sex, ethnicity and CMV serostatus were compiled together with the repertoire data. A later genetic analysis took genome-wide SNP genotypes for 398 of the 666 donors and used that subset as a discovery cohort. Every repertoire in the discovery cohort had been generated on one and the same sequencing platform. HLA typing included class I and class II loci at four-digit resolution. Typing coverage varied by locus: 629-630 donors for A, B, C, DRB1 and DQB1; roughly 520 for DQA1; 606 for DPA1; fewer than 480 for DPB1. Four or five DR-DQ haplotypes were treated as single units for association and clustering because of strong linkage in the cohort. Across approximately 400 genotyped donors of the cohort, an average of about 240,000 unique TCR beta nucleotide sequences per donor were sequenced, and approximately 19% of those sequences were non-productive. Broad study findings and their caveats: The classifier was reported to diagnose cytomegalovirus status with high specificity and sensitivity in both the original cohort and the validation cohort. Correlated functional status among segregating V segments might be attributable to linkage disequilibrium, but an unknown experimental factor could not be ruled out. The sequencing pipeline was judged likely to have produced a cluster of highly shared sequence variants as a technical artifact. According to a later analysis, TCR association rates differed among HLA loci, with DRB1 alleles showing the most associated TCRs and HLA-C alleles showing the fewest. According to a later genetic analysis, donors in an Asian-associated ancestry cluster had fewer N-insertions in productive TCRs than the roughly 660-donor mean. In a later analysis, most CMV-associated TCR beta chains were found to appear HLA-restricted, with HLA associations seemingly driven largely by CMV exposure. Because counts were too low, roughly 16 rarely observed V segments, including chromosome 9 orphons, were left out of the earlier analysis of about 620 of the donors. A further reported finding was that TCR beta sequences accurately predicted the HLA-A and HLA-B alleles for most subjects in the first cohort. Because the 87-base-pair reads could not distinguish some IMGT-functional V segments, including TRBV6-2 and TRBV6-3, those segments were excluded. The authors suggested that the approach could potentially be extended to other disease states and immunological phenotypes. Most TCR sequences were seen in very few donors, while some public TCRs were found in many individuals. In this cohort, only TCR beta chains were sequenced, and detectable features were limited by the absence of alpha or paired-chain data. HLA typing was unavailable for some donors at each locus, so association tests used only the typed subset. The presence/absence analyses assumed that sequencing depth was roughly uniform across donors, and that assumption may not be true. In the study, approximately 160 TCR beta chains were listed as associated with cytomegalovirus. In a later analysis, several top co-occurrence clusters were reported to appear linked to parvovirus B19, influenza, CMV and Epstein-Barr virus. In a later analysis, HLA-associated TCR beta chains showed more clonal expansion and lower generation probabilities than non-associated chains that were equally common. A few of the identified cytomegalovirus-associated TCR beta chains were confirmed in vitro to be specific for cytomegalovirus antigens. When HLA alleles, especially DR and DQ, strongly co-occurred, attributing TCR associations to individual alleles was difficult. A later genetic analysis associated a missense DCLRE1C variant with V-gene and J-gene trimming of TCR beta chains, and an independent cohort replicated the association. The only immune exposure information available for the cohort was CMV serostatus. A later analysis associated about 18,000 TCR beta sequences with specific HLA alleles at a false discovery rate of 0.05. In an earlier analysis of fewer than 750 of the donors, most TCR beta V segments were observed in productive rearrangements about 87% or about 30% of the time, broadly matching IMGT annotations.

Comments on this clone: Its antigen specificity is not known. Nothing much larger sits one base from this clone, and base qualities are not available.

The receptor library was made with the immunoSEQ multiplex PCR assay. A mixture of 60 forward primers for TCR Vbeta segments and 13 reverse primers for TCR Jbeta segments was used in the multiplex PCR. A multiplex PCR assay on genomic DNA amplified the CDR3 region of rearranged TCR beta genes. The Illumina HiSeq System was used to sequence the amplified TCR beta libraries as 87-base-pair reads. The original pipeline was this. A later analysis counted about 80 million unique TCR beta chains across the 690 or so repertoires, and 9.5 million to 11 million of these chains were shared by at least two donors. Raw reads were error-corrected and collapsed into unique sequences with a nearest-neighbor algorithm that merged closely related sequences to remove PCR and sequencing errors. To assign V, D and J gene segments, CDR3 sequences were aligned to IMGT reference sequences. For a sequence to be retained, a match of at least six nucleotides to both a V gene segment and a J gene segment was required. Rearrangements were called productive when the CDR3 lacked stop codons and stayed in frame with V and J; all others were non-productive. CDR3 was defined by IMGT convention, running from the second conserved V-encoded cysteine to the conserved J-encoded phenylalanine. The earlier analysis of about 590 of the donors excluded sequences that lacked an unambiguous match to a single V gene segment. In an earlier analysis of several hundred of the donors, V segments were called functional above 56.7% productive rearrangements and were called segregating when the between-donor standard deviation exceeded 5%. A statistical classification framework was developed to diagnose cytomegalovirus status using the catalog of TCR beta chain sequences. V and J gene assignment, in a later analysis, came from comparing TCR nucleotide sequences with IMGT/GENE-DB human TR gene sequences. Using the TCRdist pipeline, a later analysis assigned CDR3 sequences along with most-parsimonious VDJ recombination scenarios. A later analysis defined each TCR beta chain by its CDR3 amino acid sequence plus V-gene family, and excluded reads lacking a unique V-gene family. To address suspected cross-contamination and a sequencing artifact, a later analysis removed roughly 580 highly shared, low-generation-probability nucleotide sequences. In a later analysis, a clonal expansion index was calculated for each public chain from normalized within-repertoire ranks of inferred template counts. In a later analysis, generation probabilities were computed with a VDJ recombination model fitted to out-of-frame rearrangements, and the resulting probabilities were checked against IGoR. In a later analysis, TCR-TCR, TCR-HLA and TCR-CMV co-occurrence was scored with hypergeometric tests, and a repertoire-size bias correction was applied to TCR pairs. In a later analysis, false discovery rates were estimated by permuting HLA or CMV assignments 20 times. In a later analysis, co-occurring TCRs were grouped using DBSCAN, with TCRdist sequence similarity added in when clustering inside HLA-allele-positive subsets. Repertoires with fewer than 30,000 or more than 120,000 public chains, plus five repertoires with anomalous nucleotide sharing, were excluded from co-occurrence clustering. TCRdb re-hosts the immuneACCESS table, in-frame sequences only. Its copies lack some clones; in the studies checked, an unresolved V gene accounts for under half of them, and the cause for the rest is not known. V and J calls and clone size are as listed in that table; D and trimming were resolved from the DNA. In this sample the table shows about 150,000 clones, 76% of which occur a single time. The leading ten clones occupy around 2% of the sample.

The CDR3 runs 15 residues from the cysteine to the phenylalanine. Of the read, only the CDR3 DNA is kept; its 45 bases are in frame from base 1. A distance of 11 bases separates the germline ends of V and J, which lose 1 base and 5 bases respectively. The CDR1 and CDR2 encoded by the germline V gene are SGHVS and FNYEAQ. In total, approximately 700 healthy bone marrow donors made up the cohort. At the time of sampling, all cohort members were nominally healthy, though unrecorded immune exposures were likely present. The donor was CMV seropositive and was included in the group of approximately 310 seropositive cohort members. A peripheral blood sample was provided by each donor, and peripheral blood mononuclear cells were used for TCR beta sequencing. The Qiagen DNeasy Blood Extraction Kit was used to extract genomic DNA from the blood cell samples.

The chain joins TRBV7-6 to TRBJ2-2, with the identity of the D gene unclear. Source material: PBMCs. The origin of this receptor is a female donor in good health and CMV-seropositive. The base sequence is TGTGCCAGCAGCTTAGTGATTAGTCGTACCGGGGAGCTGTTTTTT. This codes for CASSLVISRTGELFF. Supplemented by the reference TRBV7-6 and TRBJ2-2 proteins around the CDR3, the complete variable domain is GAGVSQSPRYKVTKRGQDVALRCDPISGHVSLYWYRQALGQGPEFLTYFNYEAQQDKSGLPNDRFSAERPEGSISTLTIQRTEQRDSAMYRCASSLVISRTGELFFGEGSRLTVL.